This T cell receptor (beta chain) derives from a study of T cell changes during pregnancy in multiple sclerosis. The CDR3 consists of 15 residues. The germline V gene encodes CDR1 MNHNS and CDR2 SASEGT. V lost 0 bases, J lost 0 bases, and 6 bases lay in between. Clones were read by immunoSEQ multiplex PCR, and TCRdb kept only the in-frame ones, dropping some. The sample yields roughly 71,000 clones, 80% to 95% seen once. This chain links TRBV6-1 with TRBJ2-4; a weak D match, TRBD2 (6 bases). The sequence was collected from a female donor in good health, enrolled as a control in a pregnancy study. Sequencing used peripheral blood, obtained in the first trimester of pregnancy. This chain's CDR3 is CASSEAGGAKNIQYF. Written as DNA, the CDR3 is TGTGCCAGCAGTGAAGCGGGAGGAGCCAAAAACATTCAGTACTTC.